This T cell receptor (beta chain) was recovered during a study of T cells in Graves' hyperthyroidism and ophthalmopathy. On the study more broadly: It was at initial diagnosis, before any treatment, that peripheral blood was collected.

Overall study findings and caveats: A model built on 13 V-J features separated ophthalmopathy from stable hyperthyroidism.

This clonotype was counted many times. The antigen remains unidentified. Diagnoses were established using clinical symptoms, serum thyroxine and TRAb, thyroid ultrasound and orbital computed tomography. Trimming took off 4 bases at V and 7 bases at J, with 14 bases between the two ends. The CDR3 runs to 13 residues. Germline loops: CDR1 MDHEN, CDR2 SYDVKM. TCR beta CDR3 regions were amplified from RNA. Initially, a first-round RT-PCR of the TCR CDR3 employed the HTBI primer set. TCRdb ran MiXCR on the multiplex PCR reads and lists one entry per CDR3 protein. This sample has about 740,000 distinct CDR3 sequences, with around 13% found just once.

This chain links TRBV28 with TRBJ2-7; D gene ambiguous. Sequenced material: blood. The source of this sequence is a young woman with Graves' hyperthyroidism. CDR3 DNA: TGTGCCAGCAGTTACCCGACTGCGTCGGAGCAGTACTTC. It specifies CASSYPTASEQYF.